These 14 T cell receptor beta chains originate from one sample sequenced in a study of blood T cell repertoires in COVID-19. Assay used: immunoSEQ multiplex PCR; TCRdb lists only in-frame clones, some missing. The data contain over 200,000 clones, about four fifths of them singletons. The specimen sequenced was peripheral blood. The source is a man older than 75 with acute or convalescent COVID-19.

The chain has TRBV2 and TRBJ2-6, with D perhaps matching TRBD2 (5 bases). Germline assignment: CDR1 SNHLY and CDR2 FYNNEI. The V end lost 5 bases, the J end lost 1 base, and 9 bases lay between the germline ends. The CDR3 is made up of 15 amino acids. CDR3 nucleotides: TGTGCCAGCAGTCGATCGGGGTCTGGGGCCAACGTCCTGACTTTC. It translates to CASSRSGSGANVLTF.

The V call is TRBV18, the J call TRBJ1-1, with a weak D call TRBD1 (5 bases). The germline V and J ends were trimmed by 2 bases and 1 base, with 11 bases remaining between them. Germline assignment: CDR1 KGHSH and CDR2 LQKENI. The CDR3 contains 15 residues. The CDR3 DNA is TGTGCCAGCTCACCATCGGAGACAGCGAACACTGAAGCTTTCTTT. It encodes CASSPSETANTEAFF.

J is TRBJ1-2 and V is TRBV27; the match to TRBD1 covers 7 bases. The CDR3 is 12 amino acids. CDR1 MNHEY and CDR2 SMNVEV come from the germline V gene (reference sequence). The ends lost 5 bases at V and 7 bases at J; junction bases unmatched: 4. CDR3 sequence: CASSTTGSGYTF. The CDR3 nucleotides are TGTGCCAGCAGTACGACAGGGTCTGGCTACACCTTC.

The gene calls are TRBV27 and TRBJ1-5, with TRBD1 identical over 9 bases. The CDR3 totals 21 residues. Germline CDR1 reads MNHEY; CDR2 reads SMNVEV (reference sequence). Trimming removed 5 bases from V and 0 bases from J; junction bases left unmatched: 20. Written as DNA, the CDR3 is TGTGCCAGCAGTCCCCGCCTCGGACAGGGGAGGGGCCCGTATAGCAATCAGCCCCAGCATTTT. Translating gives CASSPRLGQGRGPYSNQPQHF.

This chain links TRBV4-2 with TRBJ2-3; D is perhaps TRBD2 (7 bases). The germline V and J ends were trimmed by 4 bases and 0 bases, with 20 bases remaining between them. Germline CDR1 LGHNA, CDR2 YNFKEQ. This CDR3 has 18 residues. The CDR3: CASSPAGAAPLSTDTQYF. In DNA form, the CDR3 reads TGTGCCAGCAGCCCGGCGGGGGCTGCGCCCCTTAGCACAGATACGCAGTATTTT.

This chain joins TRBV2 and TRBJ2-1, with TRBD1 matching over 7 bases. With V trimmed by 6 bases and J by 5 bases, 13 bases remained unmatched. Germline CDR1 reads SNHLY; CDR2 reads FYNNEI. This CDR3 spans 16 amino acids. CDR3 region: CASSPIRQGLHNEQFF. The CDR3 DNA sequence: TGTGCCAGCAGCCCAATAAGACAGGGCCTCCACAATGAGCAGTTCTTC.

The chain combines TRBV5-1 with TRBJ1-6; tentative D call: TRBD1 (5 bases). V gave up 2 bases and J gave up 14 bases, with 11 bases separating them. CDR3 length: 12 residues. Germline CDR1 and CDR2: SGHRS and YFSETQ. CDR3 DNA sequence: TGCGCCAGCAGCTTAAGGGGTTATGCCCTCCACTTT. Translation: CASSLRGYALHF. Full variable domain (missing parts from reference TRBV5-1 and TRBJ1-6): KAGVTQTPRYLIKTRGQQVTLSCSPISGHRSVSWYQQTPGQGLQFLFEYFSETQRNKGNFPGRFSGRQFSNSRSEMNVSTLELGDSALYLCASSLRGYALHFGNGTRLTVT.

Points on this clone: Other nucleotide sequences from this sample produce the same CDR3. The chain carries TRBV5-1 and TRBJ2-5, with a tentative D call TRBD1 (6 bases). This CDR3 spans 13 amino acids. Trimming shortened V by 2 bases and J by 3 bases, and 8 bases separated the two germline ends. From germline, CDR1 is SGHRS and CDR2 YFSETQ. The CDR3 nucleotides are TGCGCCAGCAGCTTCCCAGGGGAAGAGACCCAGTACTTC. This codes for CASSFPGEETQYF.

The chain is built from TRBV9 and TRBJ2-3, with 11 bases matching TRBD2. The CDR3 has 18 amino acids. V lost 3 bases and J lost 1; bases outside the gene matches: 10. CDR1 and CDR2 (germline): SGDLS, YYNGEE. The CDR3 region is CASSATATSGRRTDTQYF. DNA for the CDR3: TGTGCCAGCAGCGCCACCGCCACTAGCGGGAGACGCACAGATACGCAGTATTTT.

The V call is TRBV6-2 or TRBV6-3, the J call TRBJ2-4; maybe TRBD2 (6 bases). Germline lookup yields CDR1 MNHEY and CDR2 SVGEGT. The CDR3 length is 14 residues. Trimming stripped 4 bases from V and 2 bases from J, with 9 bases between. CDR3 nucleotides: TGTGCCAGCAGTTGGGGGGAAACCAAAAACATTCAGTACTTC. It translates to CASSWGETKNIQYF.

The sample holds one count of this clone. The chain is built from TRBV7-9 and TRBJ2-3; D perhaps matches TRBD2 (5 bases). V shed 1 base and J shed 2 bases, with 13 bases lying between them. CDR3 size: 16 residues. Germline CDR1 is SEHNR and CDR2 is FQNEAQ (reference sequence). This CDR3 reads CASSLGGGLFTDTQYF. CDR3 DNA sequence: TGTGCCAGCAGCTTAGGCGGAGGACTCTTCACAGATACGCAGTATTTT.

The rearrangement links TRBV6-5 to TRBJ2-2; 12 bases line up with TRBD2. This CDR3 has 15 amino acids. The junction had 6 bases not matched to a gene; V was cut back by 6 bases and J by 7 bases. The germline gives CDR1 MNHEY, CDR2 SVGAGI. CDR3 amino acids: CASRATSGSIGELFF. The CDR3 DNA reads as TGTGCCAGCAGAGCGACTAGCGGGAGTATCGGGGAGCTGTTTTTT.

The gene calls are TRBV2 and TRBJ2-3, with D hard to call. This CDR3 is built from 13 residues. Germline V gene lookup returns CDR1 SNHLY and CDR2 FYNNEI. The V gene lost 6 bases and the J gene lost 3 bases, with 10 bases spanning the gap. CDR3 sequence: CASRAGATDTQYF. The CDR3 DNA reads TGTGCCAGCAGAGCCGGAGCAACAGATACGCAGTATTTT.

The DNA of the CDR3 is TGTGCCAGTAGTATACCTGGGACTCCTGACTACGAGCAGTACTTC. Protein sequence: CASSIPGTPDYEQYF. The rearrangement uses TRBV19 and TRBJ2-7, with a weak D call TRBD2 (6 bases). Trimming took off 2 bases at V and 3 bases at J, with 14 bases between the two ends. This CDR3 is 15 amino acids long. Per the germline V gene, CDR1 is LNHDA and CDR2 is SQIVND (reference sequence).